The clone carrying this T cell receptor beta chain was detected only a few times. What it recognizes is unknown. The V end lost 0 bases, the J end lost 2 bases, and 8 bases lay between the germline ends. In germline, CDR1 is GTSNPN, CDR2 SVGIG (reference sequence). This CDR3 spans 13 amino acids. This entry is derived from a study of CD8+ T cells in alopecia areata. Background on the study: Treated patients were given 5 to 10 mg oral tofacitinib twice daily. Severity of treated patients was scored by affected scalp percentage. The study, taken as a whole, reports: Resident alphabeta T cells of normal skin are also sequenced in scalp samples.

As for treatment: oral pan-JAK inhibitor, 5-10 mg twice daily. It was cDNA, reverse transcribed from extracted RNA, that served as the sequencing template. The method was immunoSEQ multiplex PCR; TCRdb's version includes in-frame clones alone and lacks a portion of them. The table lists 150,000 to 200,000 clones, around 58% of them singletons. The sequence was obtained from a human donor with alopecia areata. The sample here was CD4+ T cells sorted from blood, taken around week 55, from a patient treated with tofacitinib. The chain links TRBV30 to TRBJ2-7; no definite D call. The CDR3 here is CAWSVSLAYEQYF. The CDR3 DNA reads as TGTGCCTGGAGTGTAAGCTTGGCCTACGAGCAGTACTTC.